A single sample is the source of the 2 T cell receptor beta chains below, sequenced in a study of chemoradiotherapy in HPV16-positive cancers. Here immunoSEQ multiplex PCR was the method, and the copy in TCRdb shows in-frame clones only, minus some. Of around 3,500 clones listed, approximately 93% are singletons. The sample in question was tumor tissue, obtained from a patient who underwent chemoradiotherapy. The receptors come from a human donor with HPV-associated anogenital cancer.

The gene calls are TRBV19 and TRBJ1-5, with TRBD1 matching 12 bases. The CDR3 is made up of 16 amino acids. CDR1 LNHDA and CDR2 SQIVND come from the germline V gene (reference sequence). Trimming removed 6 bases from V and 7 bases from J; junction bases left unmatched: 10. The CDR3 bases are TGTGCCAGTAGCCCTGCCGGGACAGGGGGCAGGCAGCCCCAGCATTTT. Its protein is CASSPAGTGGRQPQHF.

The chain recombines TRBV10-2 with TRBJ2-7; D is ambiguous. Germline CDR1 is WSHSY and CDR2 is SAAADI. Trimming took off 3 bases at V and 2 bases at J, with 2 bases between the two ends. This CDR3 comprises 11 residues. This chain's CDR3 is CASSDTYEQYF. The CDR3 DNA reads TGCGCCAGCAGTGATACCTACGAGCAGTACTTC.